The 13 T cell receptor beta chains below were found in one sample sequenced in a study of control samples from healthy donors and cancer patients. Sequenced by immunoSEQ multiplex PCR; TCRdb stores in-frame clones only, minus some. Among fewer than 25,000 clones, around 84% were seen once, and the ten largest hold under 35%. The source material was PBMCs. These receptors were taken from a man older than 75 with head and neck cancer.

This clone rates as medium-sized (0.01 to 0.1%). This sequence joins TRBV28 and TRBJ1-6, with 9 bases that match TRBD1. Germline CDR1 MDHEN, CDR2 SYDVKM. This CDR3 region has 14 residues. The V and J ends lost 7 bases and 7 bases, in that order; junction bases with no gene match: 5. The CDR3 DNA follows: TGTGCCAGCATCGACAGGGGGGGAAATTCACCCCTCCACTTT. Protein product: CASIDRGGNSPLHF.

The V call is TRBV7-9, the J call TRBJ1-2; tentative D call: TRBD1 (6 bases). CDR1 and CDR2 from the germline V gene are SEHNR and FQNEAQ (reference sequence). The ends were cut back, 3 bases at V and 6 bases at J, with 11 bases in the middle. The CDR3 runs to 13 residues. The CDR3 nucleotides read TGTGCCAGCAGCTTTACAGGGATGGATGGCTACACCTTC. It is translated as CASSFTGMDGYTF.

The chain uses TRBV24-1 and TRBJ2-7; TRBD2 might be the D (5 bases). This CDR3 has 14 amino acids. Trimming left V 5 bases short and J 0 bases short, with 10 bases between. Per germline, CDR1 KGHDR and CDR2 SFDVKD. In DNA, the CDR3 is TGTGCCACCAGTGCGGACGGGGTCTCCTACGAGCAGTACTTC. It codes for CATSADGVSYEQYF.

The rearrangement joins TRBV7-6 to TRBJ2-1; the match to TRBD2 covers 13 bases. Trimming cost V 2 bases and J 1 base; bases outside gene matches: 8. CDR1 and CDR2 (germline): SGHVS, FNYEAQ. The CDR3 loop spans 19 amino acids. Written as DNA, the CDR3 is TGTGCCAGCAGCTTATTCGGGACTAGCGGGACGCCATCCTACAATGAGCAGTTCTTC. This codes for CASSLFGTSGTPSYNEQFF.

Notes on this clone: It may be a read error: a sequence one base away is much more abundant. The chain uses TRBV5-5 and TRBJ2-7, with TRBD1 matching over 7 bases. Germline V CDR1 and CDR2: SGHKS, YYEKEE (reference sequence). The CDR3 length is 14 residues. This CDR3 reads CANSLRGTDYEQYF. The CDR3 DNA reads as TGTGCCAACAGCTTAAGAGGGACAGACTACGAGCAGTACTTC. Full variable domain (outside the CDR3, taken from reference TRBV5-5 and TRBJ2-7): DAGVTQSPTHLIKTRGQQVTLRCSPISGHKSVSWYQQVLGQGPQFIFQYYEKEERGRGNFPDRFSARQFPNYSSELNVNALLLGDSALYLCANSLRGTDYEQYFGPGTRLTVT.

This chain's CDR3 is CASSPAGDTQYF. CDR3 in DNA: TGTGCCAGCAGCCCGGCGGGGGATACGCAGTATTTT. The rearrangement uses TRBV9 and TRBJ2-3; D possibly corresponds to TRBD2 (6 bases). CDR3 length equals 12 residues. The germline V gene encodes CDR1 SGDLS and CDR2 YYNGEE. The V and J ends lost 4 bases and 6 bases respectively, with 9 bases between them. Filled out from reference TRBV9 and TRBJ2-3, the complete variable domain reads DSGVTQTPKHLITATGQRVTLRCSPRSGDLSVYWYQQSLDQGLQFLIQYYNGEERAKGNILERFSAQQFPDLHSELNLSSLELGDSALYFCASSPAGDTQYFGPGTRLTVL.

The chain couples TRBV7-2 to TRBJ2-5, with D uncertain. V lost 2 bases to trimming and J lost 1 base, with 5 bases between them. The CDR3 has 13 residues. Germline values: CDR1 SGHTA, CDR2 FQGNSA. The CDR3 nucleotides read TGTGCCAGCAGCTTAAACAGCCAAGAGACCCAGTACTTC. This translates into CASSLNSQETQYF.

V gene TRBV2 combines with J gene TRBJ1-3; maybe TRBD1 (6 bases). The germline V and J ends were trimmed by 1 base and 1 base, with 8 bases remaining between them. Germline lookup yields CDR1 SNHLY and CDR2 FYNNEI. This CDR3 is built from 15 residues. The CDR3 spells CASSEGGASGNTIYF. For the CDR3, the DNA is TGTGCCAGCAGTGAAGGGGGGGCGTCTGGAAACACCATATATTTT.

V and J are TRBV5-1 and TRBJ2-1, with TRBD1 as a possible D gene (6 bases). CDR1 and CDR2 (germline): SGHRS, YFSETQ. The CDR3 sequence is 15 residues long. V lost 1 base and J lost 8, with 16 bases in between. CDR3 in DNA: TGCGCCAGCAGCTTGCAAGGTCAGGGGTGGGATGAGCAGTTCTTC. This translates into CASSLQGQGWDEQFF. Full variable domain (outside the CDR3, taken from reference TRBV5-1 and TRBJ2-1): KAGVTQTPRYLIKTRGQQVTLSCSPISGHRSVSWYQQTPGQGLQFLFEYFSETQRNKGNFPGRFSGRQFSNSRSEMNVSTLELGDSALYLCASSLQGQGWDEQFFGPGTRLTVL.

The genes are TRBV7-9 and TRBJ1-2; unclear D gene. The CDR3 totals 16 residues. The V end lost 1 base, the J end lost 0 bases, and 12 bases lay between the germline ends. CDR1 SEHNR and CDR2 FQNEAQ come from the germline V gene (reference sequence). CDR3 sequence: CASSLGRDPTNYGYTF. CDR3 DNA: TGTGCCAGCAGCTTAGGGAGGGATCCAACTAACTATGGCTACACCTTC.

The V call is TRBV5-6, the J call TRBJ2-5; D gene ambiguous. CDR1 is SGHDT, CDR2 YYEEEE, per germline. V was clipped by 0 bases and J by 2 bases, with 5 bases between them. The CDR3 is 13 residues long. The CDR3 region has the DNA TGTGCCAGCAGCTTGGAAGAACAAGAGACCCAGTACTTC. It is translated as CASSLEEQETQYF.

The chain couples TRBV19 to TRBJ1-6, with D perhaps TRBD1 (5 bases). V shed 8 bases and J shed 10 bases, with 15 bases lying between them. The CDR3 is 13 residues long. Germline lookup yields CDR1 LNHDA and CDR2 SQIVND (reference sequence). The CDR3, as DNA: TGTGCCAGTGCTACAGGTGTTTTGTCACCCCTCCACTTT. Translated: CASATGVLSPLHF. Combining the CDR3 with reference TRBV19 and TRBJ1-6 gives the whole variable domain DGGITQSPKYLFRKEGQNVTLSCEQNLNHDAMYWYRQDPGQGLRLIYYSQIVNDFQKGDIAEGYSVSREKKESFPLTVTSAQKNPTAFYLCASATGVLSPLHFGNGTRLTVT.

This chain uses TRBV30 with TRBJ2-7, with D unresolved. The CDR3 contains 12 residues. Trimming stripped 3 bases from V and 9 bases from J, with 15 bases between. In germline, CDR1 is GTSNPN, CDR2 SVGIG (reference sequence). The CDR3 loop is CAWRGSGGLQYF. For the CDR3, the DNA is TGTGCCTGGAGAGGGTCGGGCGGTTTGCAGTACTTC. The full variable domain, in which reference TRBV30 and TRBJ2-7 provide the parts outside the CDR3, is SQTIHQWPATLVQPVGSPLSLECTVEGTSNPNLYWYRQAAGRGLQLLFYSVGIGQISSEVPQNLSASRPQDRQFILSSKKLLLSDSGFYLCAWRGSGGLQYFGPGTRLTVT.